These T cell receptor beta chains were read from a single sample in a study of T cell responses to AZD1222 COVID-19 vaccine. Data came from immunoSEQ multiplex PCR; TCRdb stores just in-frame clones and leaves some out. In the table there are about 110,000 clones, about 95% of which are singletons. The input for sequencing was peripheral blood, taken on day 0 of AZD1222 vaccination. The source is an adult in good health. CDR3s include the opening cysteine and the closing phenylalanine or tryptophan. D genes are given only for firm matches. Expanded clones are given a class, and other clones once, few, many or no size at all.

cdr3_aa	cdr3_nt	d_call	j_call	clone_size	v_call
CASSTPVGAFF	TGTGCCAGCAGTACCCCCGTAGGGGCTTTCTTT	NA	TRBJ1-1	NA	TRBV28
CASSGSTGTPSQPQHF	TGTGCCAGCAGTGGATCCACCGGGACTCCAAGTCAGCCCCAGCATTTT	NA	TRBJ1-5	once	TRBV6-1
CASSEGGSTDTQYF	TGTGCCAGCAGTGAAGGGGGTAGCACAGATACGCAGTATTTT	NA	TRBJ2-3	NA	TRBV25-1
CASSEMWNTGELFF	TGTGCCAGCAGTGAAATGTGGAACACCGGGGAGCTGTTTTTT	NA	TRBJ2-2	once	TRBV6-1
CASSLGYRGETQYF	TGTGCCAGCAGCTTAGGTTACAGGGGGGAGACCCAGTACTTC	TRBD1	TRBJ2-5	once	TRBV11-3
CASRRENQPQHF	TGTGCCAGCAGACGGGAAAATCAGCCCCAGCATTTT	NA	TRBJ1-5	NA	TRBV12-3/TRBV12-4
CASSDYRGSNQPQHF	TGTGCCAGCAGTGACTACAGGGGGAGCAATCAGCCCCAGCATTTT	TRBD1	TRBJ1-5	NA	TRBV28
CATRGETQYF	TGTGCCACCCGGGGGGAGACCCAGTACTTC	NA	TRBJ2-5	NA	TRBV2
CASSPEAGGTDTQYF	TGTGCCAGCAGCCCTGAGGCGGGGGGGACAGATACGCAGTATTTT	TRBD2	TRBJ2-3	once	TRBV7-9
CASSQEGVVGNEQFF	TGTGCCAGCAGCCAAGAAGGGGTAGTCGGCAATGAGCAGTTCTTC	NA	TRBJ2-1	NA	TRBV4-2
CASSILAGRNSPLHF	TGTGCCAGTAGTATACTTGCAGGGCGGAATTCACCCCTCCACTTT	NA	TRBJ1-6	NA	TRBV19
CASSEGQANYGYTF	TGTGCCAGCAGTGAAGGGCAGGCTAACTATGGCTACACCTTC	NA	TRBJ1-2	NA	TRBV6-1
CASSERQSNQPQHF	TGTGCCAGCAGTGAACGGCAGAGCAATCAGCCCCAGCATTTT	NA	TRBJ1-5	NA	TRBV6-1
CASSSRRLSSYNSPLHF	TGTGCCAGCAGCTCTAGGAGATTAAGCTCCTATAATTCACCCCTCCACTTT	NA	TRBJ1-6	NA	TRBV13
CASSWVNTEAFF	TGTGCCAGTAGTTGGGTGAACACTGAAGCTTTCTTT	NA	TRBJ1-1	once	TRBV19
CASSQADWREQYF	TGTGCCAGCAGCCAGGCGGACTGGAGGGAGCAGTACTTC	NA	TRBJ2-7	NA	TRBV28
CAWSLNRVSGNTIYF	TGTGCCTGGAGTTTAAACAGGGTGTCTGGAAACACCATATATTTT	NA	TRBJ1-3	NA	TRBV30
CASSLSRGRETQYF	TGCGCCAGCAGCTTGAGCAGGGGGCGAGAGACCCAGTACTTC	TRBD1	TRBJ2-5	NA	TRBV5-1
CASSSGQGSVYNEQFF	TGCGCCAGCAGCTCAGGACAGGGGTCGGTATACAATGAGCAGTTCTTC	TRBD1	TRBJ2-1	NA	TRBV5-1